A single sample is the source of the 18 T cell receptor beta chains below, sequenced in a study of cytomegalovirus exposure and HLA in healthy donors. 13 Jbeta primers and 60 Vbeta primers were used for the PCR. Sequencing used immunoSEQ multiplex PCR; TCRdb keeps in-frame clones, though not all of them. Reported are 49,000 or so clones; the ten largest clones contain more than 25%. The source material was PBMCs. The receptors stem from a man in his forties in good health and CMV-seropositive.

This sequence joins TRBV7-7 and TRBJ2-1; 10 bases map to TRBD2. V lost 5 bases to trimming and J lost 8 bases; unmatched junction nucleotides: 12. The CDR3 spans 16 residues. Germline V gives CDR1 SSHAT, CDR2 FNYEAQ (reference sequence). The CDR3 bases are TGTGCCAGCAGCGTAGGGACTAGCGCCCATCAGGATGAGCAGTTCTTC. This translates into CASSVGTSAHQDEQFF.

The chain links TRBV5-8 to TRBJ2-7, with TRBD1 as a possible D gene (6 bases). CDR1 is SGHTS, CDR2 YDEGEE, per germline. The CDR3 spans 13 residues. V dropped 5 bases and J dropped 2 bases, with 11 bases sitting between them. In DNA, the CDR3 is TGTGCCAGCAGGCGACAGGATACCTACGAGCAGTACTTC. It yields the protein CASRRQDTYEQYF. Combining the CDR3 with reference TRBV5-8 and TRBJ2-7 gives the whole variable domain EAGVTQSPTHLIKTRGQQATLRCSPISGHTSVYWYQQALGLGLQFLLWYDEGEERNRGNFPPRFSGRQFPNYSSELNVNALELEDSALYLCASRRQDTYEQYFGPGTRLTVT.

V and J are TRBV5-1 and TRBJ2-1, with 9 nucleotides matching TRBD2. Per germline, CDR1 SGHRS and CDR2 YFSETQ. The V and J ends lost 0 bases and 9 bases, in that order; junction bases with no gene match: 7. The CDR3 runs to 15 residues. CDR3 sequence: CASSLALLAGGEQFF. DNA of the CDR3: TGCGCCAGCAGCTTGGCCTTACTAGCGGGTGGTGAGCAGTTCTTC.

This chain links TRBV7-3 with TRBJ2-3; D is perhaps TRBD2 (5 bases). This CDR3 contains 14 residues. Germline V gives CDR1 SGHTA, CDR2 FQGTGA. Trimming pared 4 bases from V and 6 bases from J, leaving 14 bases between. The CDR3 spells CASSSKLPGDTQYF. CDR3 coding DNA: TGTGCCAGCAGCTCCAAGCTCCCGGGGGATACGCAGTATTTT. Full variable domain (outside the CDR3, taken from reference TRBV7-3 and TRBJ2-3): GAGVSQTPSNKVTEKGKYVELRCDPISGHTALYWYRQSLGQGPEFLIYFQGTGAADDSGLPNDRFFAVRPEGSVSTLKIQRTERGDSAVYLCASSSKLPGDTQYFGPGTRLTVL.

This chain links TRBV30 with TRBJ1-3, with 10 bases lining up with TRBD1. After removal of 4 bases from V and 4 bases from J, the junction contained 7 bases not matched to a gene. This CDR3 is 15 amino acids long. Germline V gene lookup returns CDR1 GTSNPN and CDR2 SVGIG (reference sequence). CDR3 in DNA: TGTGCCTGGAAGGTGAAGGGACAGGGGGGAAACACCATATATTTT. As protein: CAWKVKGQGGNTIYF.

The chain couples TRBV5-1 to TRBJ2-7; possible D gene TRBD2, 6 bases. This CDR3 region has 14 residues. Germline CDR1 and CDR2: SGHRS and YFSETQ. V was trimmed by 4 bases and J by 7 bases, leaving 18 bases between them. The CDR3 loop reads CASSPGGRVGEQYF. The CDR3 nucleotides are TGCGCCAGCAGCCCCGGGGGACGTGTCGGGGAGCAGTACTTC.

This chain uses TRBV7-3 with TRBJ1-5; D perhaps matches TRBD1 (5 bases). The CDR3 consists of 15 residues. Germline V gives CDR1 SGHTA, CDR2 FQGTGA. Deletions cut 5 bases from V and 2 bases from J, with 13 bases between. CDR3 in amino acids: CASSPGGMGNQPQHF. Written as DNA, the CDR3 is TGTGCCAGCAGCCCGGGGGGGATGGGCAATCAGCCCCAGCATTTT. Full variable domain (outside the CDR3, taken from reference TRBV7-3 and TRBJ1-5): GAGVSQTPSNKVTEKGKYVELRCDPISGHTALYWYRQSLGQGPEFLIYFQGTGAADDSGLPNDRFFAVRPEGSVSTLKIQRTERGDSAVYLCASSPGGMGNQPQHFGDGTRLSIL.

The genes are TRBV19 and TRBJ2-1; 10 nucleotides agree with TRBD2. The CDR3 loop spans 17 amino acids. The ends lost 3 bases at V and 3 bases at J; junction bases unmatched: 8. Germline V gives CDR1 LNHDA, CDR2 SQIVND (reference sequence). The DNA for the CDR3 is TGTGCCAGTAGTATGGGGGGTAGCGGGGGGATCTACAATGAGCAGTTCTTC. This gives the protein CASSMGGSGGIYNEQFF.

The chain has TRBV18 and TRBJ2-5; maybe TRBD1 (5 bases). V lost 0 bases, J lost 4 bases, and 9 bases lay in between. There are 14 residues in the CDR3. The germline CDR1 and CDR2 sequences are KGHSH and LQKENI. The CDR3 nucleotides read TGTGCCAGCTCACCACCCAGGGTATCAGAGACCCAGTACTTC. Translation: CASSPPRVSETQYF. Together with reference TRBV18 and TRBJ2-5, the CDR3 gives the full variable domain: NAGVMQNPRHLVRRRGQEARLRCSPMKGHSHVYWYRQLPEEGLKFMVYLQKENIIDESGMPKERFSAEFPKEGPSILRIQQVVRGDSAAYFCASSPPRVSETQYFGPGTRLLVL.

This chain uses TRBV25-1 with TRBJ1-2, with 9 bases that match TRBD1. The germline V gene has CDR1 MGHDK and CDR2 SYGVNS. The CDR3 spans 14 residues. V gave up 4 bases and J gave up 6 bases; unmatched junction bases: 6. The CDR3 reads CASSGGGQGNGYTF. CDR3 bases: TGTGCCAGCAGTGGGGGGGGACAGGGAAATGGCTACACCTTC.

In the case of this clone: At one end, the junction sequence differs from germline, possibly due to a read error. V and J are TRBV9 and TRBJ2-5, with D unresolved. The CDR3 length is 12 residues. Germline V gene lookup returns CDR1 SGDLS and CDR2 YYNGEE. The CDR3 DNA reads TGTGCCAGCAGCGCCAACCAGGAGACCCAGTACTTC. The encoded protein is CASSANQETQYF.

The chain is built from TRBV9 and TRBJ2-2, with D tentatively TRBD2 (6 bases). Germline lookup yields CDR1 SGDLS and CDR2 YYNGEE. The CDR3 runs 15 residues. V shed 3 bases and J shed 3 bases, with 12 bases lying between them. CDR3 amino acids: CASSERSGDTGELFF. CDR3 coding DNA: TGTGCCAGCAGCGAGCGGTCGGGAGACACCGGGGAGCTGTTTTTT.

The J gene is TRBJ2-3, the V gene TRBV6-1; D gene ambiguous. The germline V gene has CDR1 MNHNS and CDR2 SASEGT. V lost 0 bases and J lost 6, with 22 bases in between. The CDR3 runs 18 residues. The CDR3 spells CASSEALLGSASQDTQYF. The DNA of the CDR3 is TGTGCCAGCAGTGAAGCGCTTCTAGGCTCGGCTAGTCAGGATACGCAGTATTTT.

The chain employs TRBV28 and TRBJ2-1; 11 bases line up with TRBD2. CDR3 length equals 18 residues. After removal of 7 bases from V and 3 bases from J, the junction contained 14 bases not matched to a gene. Germline V gives CDR1 MDHEN, CDR2 SYDVKM. For the CDR3, the DNA is TGTGCCAGCAATCTCCCTAGCGGGAGGCCCCCCCGCTACAATGAGCAGTTCTTC. It specifies CASNLPSGRPPRYNEQFF.

CDR3 region: CSTQGAGNTGELFF. For the CDR3, the DNA is TGCAGCACGCAGGGTGCAGGGAACACCGGGGAGCTGTTTTTT. The V call is TRBV29-1, the J call TRBJ2-2, with D maybe TRBD1 (5 bases). CDR1 SQVTM and CDR2 ANQGSEA come from the germline V gene. The CDR3 extends over 14 amino acids. Trimming removed 8 bases from V and 1 base from J, with 14 bases in between.

The genes are TRBV27 and TRBJ2-7; TRBD2 matches at 8 bases. The CDR3 has 14 residues. Looked up from germline, CDR1 is MNHEY and CDR2 is SMNVEV (reference sequence). V shed 5 bases, J shed 0 bases, and the junction held 3 bases outside the gene matches. For the CDR3, the DNA is TGTGCCAGCAGTAAGCGGGGGTCCTCCTACGAGCAGTACTTC. Amino acids: CASSKRGSSYEQYF.

The V call is TRBV11-2, the J call TRBJ2-5; TRBD1 might be the D (5 bases). V was pared by 5 bases and J by 2 bases, with 15 bases between. CDR1 SGHAT and CDR2 FQNNGV come from the germline V gene. This CDR3 spans 15 amino acids. The CDR3 bases are TGTGCCAGCAGCCCTAATGCAGGGTTTCAAGAGACCCAGTACTTC. Protein product: CASSPNAGFQETQYF.

The chain employs TRBV2 and TRBJ2-7, with TRBD2 matching over 12 bases. J was trimmed by 4 bases and V by 7 bases; bases with no gene match: 5. Germline lookup yields CDR1 SNHLY and CDR2 FYNNEI. CDR3 size: 14 residues. CDR3 nucleotide sequence: TGTGCCAGCAACCCTAGCGGGGGGGGTTACGAGCAGTACTTC. Residues: CASNPSGGGYEQYF.